This T cell receptor beta chain is drawn from a study of CD4 and CD8 cells across lung adenocarcinoma regions. Donors had localized lung adenocarcinoma, a non-small cell lung cancer. Trimming shortened V by 0 bases and J by 11 bases, and 11 bases separated the two germline ends. Looked up from germline, CDR1 is SGHNT and CDR2 is YENEEA. CDR3 size: 13 residues. TCRdb reprocessed the PCR reads via MiXCR and lists one record per CDR3 protein. Altogether some 7,800 distinct CDR3 sequences are present, roughly 42% being singletons, with the ten largest covering 95% to 96%. The sequence was collected from a male donor with lung adenocarcinoma. The CD4 and CD8 labels of this study may be unreliable. The source material was CD8+ T cells from the center of a lung tumor. The genes are TRBV11-3 and TRBJ2-1; D might be TRBD1 (6 bases). In DNA form, the CDR3 reads TGTGCCAGCAGCTTAGATCAAAGGGGGAAGCAGTTCTTC. This gives the protein CASSLDQRGKQFF.